The 32 T cell receptor beta chains below all came from one sample that was sequenced in a study of T cell changes during pregnancy in multiple sclerosis. The protocol was immunoSEQ multiplex PCR, while the TCRdb copy is restricted to in-frame clones and leaves out a portion. This table holds 60,000 to 65,000 clones, roughly 92% found once. The sequencing used peripheral blood, collected in the second trimester of pregnancy. The receptors come from a female donor with multiple sclerosis, enrolled in a pregnancy study.

This chain links TRBV28 with TRBJ1-2; 10 bases are a match to TRBD1. There are 14 residues in the CDR3. Germline-derived CDR1 and CDR2 are MDHEN and SYDVKM. With V trimmed by 2 bases and J by 7 bases, 4 bases remained unmatched. CDR3 residues: CASSLDRGRPGYTF. The CDR3 region has the DNA TGTGCCAGCAGTTTAGACAGGGGGCGGCCTGGCTACACCTTC.

This sequence joins TRBV6-5 and TRBJ1-5; the D is unclear. The CDR3 totals 14 residues. V was trimmed by 8 bases and J by 0 bases, leaving 11 bases between them. The germline V gene encodes CDR1 MNHEY and CDR2 SVGAGI. The CDR3 nucleotides read TGTGCCAGCGCGGCATCATATAGCAATCAGCCCCAGCATTTT. Its protein is CASAASYSNQPQHF.

The chain joins TRBV2 to TRBJ2-1; 14 nucleotides line up with TRBD2. Per the germline V gene, CDR1 is SNHLY and CDR2 is FYNNEI. This CDR3 spans 16 amino acids. The J segment lost 6 bases and the V segment lost 2 bases, leaving 3 bases of the junction unmatched. CDR3 region: CASSEYGTSGSNEQFF. As DNA, the CDR3 is TGTGCCAGCAGTGAATATGGGACTAGCGGGAGCAATGAGCAGTTCTTC.

The genes are TRBV11-3 and TRBJ2-3, with 8 bases lining up with TRBD2. CDR3 length: 16 residues. Germline lookup yields CDR1 SGHNT and CDR2 YENEEA. Unmatched junction bases numbered 3, after V lost 1 base and J lost 0 bases. The CDR3 DNA follows: TGTGCCAGCAGCTTAGGGGCTAGCGGGAGCACAGATACGCAGTATTTT. It is translated as CASSLGASGSTDTQYF.

The chain couples TRBV7-9 to TRBJ1-1; D is undetermined. With 8 bases removed from V and 1 base from J, the gap between germline ends came to 11 bases. Per germline, CDR1 SEHNR and CDR2 FQNEAQ (reference sequence). There are 13 residues in the CDR3. CDR3 sequence reads: CASEPSGNTEAFF. CDR3 DNA sequence: TGTGCCAGCGAGCCTAGCGGGAACACTGAAGCTTTCTTT.

Here the CDR3 reads CASSIVLGTGADEQYF. The CDR3 nucleotides are TGTGCCAGTAGTATCGTACTAGGGACAGGGGCCGACGAGCAGTACTTC. The chain recombines TRBV19 with TRBJ2-7; 10 bases are shared with TRBD1. The germline V gene encodes CDR1 LNHDA and CDR2 SQIVND (reference sequence). The CDR3 spans 16 residues. V lost 3 bases, J lost 5 bases, and 10 bases stayed unmatched.

This clone has just one count. V usage is TRBV6-1 and J usage is TRBJ2-1, with TRBD2 identical over 9 bases. The CDR3 is 14 amino acids. V shed 8 bases and J 8 bases; nucleotides not matched to a gene: 10. Germline V CDR1 and CDR2: MNHNS, SASEGT. This CDR3 is CASFSGRGNHEQFF. CDR3 sequence (DNA): TGTGCCAGCTTTAGCGGGAGAGGAAACCATGAGCAGTTCTTC.

The rearrangement joins TRBV11-2 to TRBJ2-5, with 8 bases fitting TRBD1. The germline V gene encodes CDR1 SGHAT and CDR2 FQNNGV. V lost 4 bases to trimming and J lost 5 bases; unmatched junction nucleotides: 6. The CDR3 loop spans 14 amino acids. The CDR3 loop reads CASSSGQGGETQYF. CDR3 nucleotides: TGTGCCAGCAGCTCCGGACAGGGCGGGGAGACCCAGTACTTC.

This clone was counted once. J is TRBJ2-3 and V is TRBV11-2, with TRBD2 matching over 13 bases. Germline CDR1 reads SGHAT; CDR2 reads FQNNGV. V dropped 2 bases and J dropped 8; count of bases not matched to a gene: 10. This CDR3 spans 17 amino acids. The CDR3 coding sequence is TGTGCCAGCAGCTTATTAGGACTAGCGGGAGAGTCTGGTACGCAGTATTTT. It is translated as CASSLLGLAGESGTQYF.

The chain uses TRBV28 and TRBJ2-7; 7 positions agree with TRBD2. This CDR3 region has 13 residues. Trimming cost V 6 bases and J 6 bases; bases outside gene matches: 8. Germline loops: CDR1 MDHEN, CDR2 SYDVKM. CDR3 sequence (DNA): TGTGCCAGCAGGCGGGGGAGGACTAGCGAGCAGTACTTC. It yields the protein CASRRGRTSEQYF.

The chain combines TRBV9 with TRBJ2-1, with 10 bases fitting TRBD2. This CDR3 is 16 amino acids long. V shed 0 bases, J shed 4 bases, and the junction held 4 bases outside the gene matches. Germline V gene data show CDR1 as SGDLS and CDR2 as YYNGEE. The CDR3 reads CASSVGVTSGYNEQFF. As DNA, the CDR3 is TGTGCCAGCAGCGTAGGGGTGACTAGCGGGTACAATGAGCAGTTCTTC.

V is TRBV19 and J is TRBJ2-7; 11 positions agree with TRBD2. Per germline, CDR1 LNHDA and CDR2 SQIVND (reference sequence). There are 15 residues in the CDR3. With 3 bases clipped from V and 3 bases from J, the junction kept 4 bases outside the gene matches. CDR3 in DNA: TGTGCCAGTAGTATTGGACTAGCGGGTGTCTACGAGCAGTACTTC. It codes for CASSIGLAGVYEQYF.

The chain carries TRBV6-5 and TRBJ1-1; possibly TRBD1 for D (6 bases). V was trimmed by 9 bases and J by 2 bases, leaving 13 bases between them. The CDR3 is 13 amino acids. CDR1 and CDR2 from the germline V gene are MNHEY and SVGAGI. In DNA, the CDR3 is TGTGCCAGTTCGGGGGGCTTCAACACTGAAGCTTTCTTT. This translates into CASSGGFNTEAFF.

The chain links TRBV5-1 to TRBJ2-5; maybe TRBD2 (5 bases). Germline CDR1 and CDR2: SGHRS and YFSETQ. This CDR3 has 18 residues. V lost 5 bases and J 5 bases, leaving 28 bases between the germline ends. CDR3: CASSCYLMDSGAVETQYF. The CDR3 DNA sequence: TGCGCCAGCAGTTGTTACCTTATGGACTCCGGCGCGGTTGAGACCCAGTACTTC.

This chain joins TRBV28 and TRBJ2-2; TRBD1 is a possible D gene (7 bases). The V end lost 7 bases, the J end lost 3 bases, and 18 bases lay between the germline ends. Germline-derived CDR1 and CDR2 are MDHEN and SYDVKM. The CDR3 length is 16 residues. The chain's CDR3 is CASTPLGRGDTGELFF. CDR3 DNA sequence: TGTGCCAGCACCCCTCTTGGCAGGGGGGACACCGGGGAGCTGTTTTTT.

The gene calls are TRBV28 and TRBJ1-5, with a tentative D call TRBD1 (5 bases). Germline V gene data show CDR1 as MDHEN and CDR2 as SYDVKM. Between the trimmed V and J ends, which lost 8 bases and 3 bases, there was a span of 20 bases. CDR3 size: 16 residues. The CDR3 sequence is CASGAIQDLINQPQHF. CDR3 coding DNA: TGTGCCAGCGGGGCGATACAGGATCTCATCAATCAGCCCCAGCATTTT.

The V gene is TRBV5-4, the J gene TRBJ2-1; D ambiguous. The V end was cut by 0 bases, the J end by 0 bases, with 7 bases between. Germline-derived CDR1 and CDR2 are SGHNT and YYREEE (reference sequence). This CDR3 contains 15 residues. This CDR3 reads CASSLVVSSYNEQFF. The CDR3 region has the DNA TGTGCCAGCAGCTTGGTAGTGAGCTCCTACAATGAGCAGTTCTTC.

The V gene is TRBV11-1, the J gene TRBJ2-7, with D perhaps matching TRBD1 (6 bases). Deletions cut 6 bases from V and 6 bases from J, with 24 bases between. The CDR3 has 16 residues. The germline CDR1 and CDR2 sequences are SGHAT and FQDESV (reference sequence). CDR3 in amino acids: CASSKTHRELYREQYF. The CDR3 DNA reads as TGTGCCAGCAGTAAAACCCACAGGGAACTATATCGCGAGCAGTACTTC.

This sequence joins TRBV28 and TRBJ1-2, with 8 bases matching TRBD1. The CDR3 covers 16 residues. From germline, CDR1 is MDHEN and CDR2 SYDVKM. CDR3 DNA: TGTGCTTTACAAGCCCGTCAGGGGGCGGTAACCTATGGCTACACCTTC. Translation: CALQARQGAVTYGYTF.

The chain joins TRBV25-1 to TRBJ1-3; unclear D gene. Germline values: CDR1 MGHDK, CDR2 SYGVNS. Trimming stripped 3 bases from V and 0 bases from J, with 9 bases between. The CDR3 sequence is 15 residues long. Here the CDR3 DNA reads TGTGCCAGCAGTGATCCGGCGGACTCTGGAAACACCATATATTTT. It specifies CASSDPADSGNTIYF. The whole variable domain, remainder taken from reference TRBV25-1 and TRBJ1-3, is EADIYQTPRYLVIGTGKKITLECSQTMGHDKMYWYQQDPGMELHLIHYSYGVNSTEKGDLSSESTVSRIRTEHFPLTLESARPSHTSQYLCASSDPADSGNTIYFGEGSWLTVV.

The genes are TRBV4-1 and TRBJ2-3, with TRBD2 matching 11 bases. CDR1 and CDR2 from the germline V gene are MGHRA and YSYEKL. V was clipped by 0 bases and J by 5 bases; unmatched bases: 4. This CDR3 comprises 16 residues. The CDR3, as DNA: TGCGCCAGCAGCCAAGATCGTGGACTAGCGGGAGATACGCAGTATTTT. Its protein is CASSQDRGLAGDTQYF.

The V and J genes are TRBV6-5 and TRBJ1-4; TRBD1 agrees at 10 bases. The CDR3 has 15 residues. With 5 bases clipped from V and 8 bases from J, the junction kept 8 bases outside the gene matches. Germline assignment: CDR1 MNHEY and CDR2 SVGAGI. The CDR3 sequence is CASSPRDRGREKLFF. The CDR3 coding sequence is TGTGCCAGCAGTCCCCGGGACAGGGGTCGGGAAAAACTGTTTTTT.

V and J are TRBV11-2 and TRBJ2-2, with D possibly matching TRBD1 (5 bases). The CDR3 is made up of 14 amino acids. Germline values: CDR1 SGHAT, CDR2 FQNNGV. Trimming shortened V by 7 bases and J by 1 base, and 10 bases separated the two germline ends. The DNA of the CDR3 is TGTGCCAGCAAAACAAGGGGGAACACCGGGGAGCTGTTTTTT. Protein sequence: CASKTRGNTGELFF.

The chain links TRBV29-1 to TRBJ2-7; TRBD1 matches 7 bases. The J segment lost 6 bases and the V segment lost 7 bases, leaving 12 bases of the junction unmatched. There are 13 residues in the CDR3. CDR1 and CDR2 from the germline V gene are SQVTM and ANQGSEA. CDR3 nucleotides: TGCAGCGCTGGAACAGGGGTGGCTCGCGAGCAGTACTTC. Protein product: CSAGTGVAREQYF.

This clone showed up just once. The rearrangement links TRBV5-1 to TRBJ2-7, with 9 bases that match TRBD1. The V gene's germline CDR1 is SGHRS and CDR2 YFSETQ. Unmatched junction bases numbered 0, after V lost 0 bases and J lost 2 bases. The length of the CDR3 is 14 residues. CDR3 sequence reads: CASSLGQGAYEQYF. DNA of the CDR3: TGCGCCAGCAGCTTGGGACAGGGGGCCTACGAGCAGTACTTC.

The chain couples TRBV7-3 to TRBJ2-1; 8 bases align to TRBD1. With V trimmed by 4 bases and J by 0 bases, 5 bases remained unmatched. Germline CDR1 is SGHTA and CDR2 is FQGTGA. The CDR3 contains 16 residues. The CDR3 protein is CASSSRTGSSYNEQFF. Written as DNA, the CDR3 is TGTGCCAGCAGCTCCCGGACAGGGAGCTCCTACAATGAGCAGTTCTTC.

The CDR3 loop reads CASSLRLAGEVGEQFF. The CDR3 region has the DNA TGCGCCAGCAGCTTGCGACTAGCGGGAGAGGTCGGGGAGCAGTTCTTC. V and J are TRBV5-1 and TRBJ2-1, with TRBD2 matching 12 bases. CDR3 length: 16 amino acids. Unmatched junction bases numbered 9, after V lost 1 base and J lost 10 bases. Germline lookup yields CDR1 SGHRS and CDR2 YFSETQ.

Only one count was recorded for this clone. The V gene is TRBV30, the J gene TRBJ1-3, with 7 bases fitting TRBD1. With V trimmed by 8 bases and J by 10 bases, 11 bases remained unmatched. The CDR3 consists of 12 residues. Germline loops: CDR1 GTSNPN, CDR2 SVGIG (reference sequence). The CDR3 nucleotides are TGTGCCCGGGACAGTCGGGAGGGGACCATATATTTT. Amino acids: CARDSREGTIYF.

The V and J genes are TRBV5-4 and TRBJ2-7, with TRBD2 matching 8 bases. CDR3 length equals 16 residues. The V segment lost 4 bases and the J segment 5 bases; nucleotides outside the gene matches: 14. The germline CDR1 and CDR2 sequences are SGHNT and YYREEE (reference sequence). CDR3 nucleotide sequence: TGTGCCAGCAGCCCGGACGGGGGGGCGCATTCCAACGAGCAGTACTTC. This sequence encodes CASSPDGGAHSNEQYF.

This clone was counted a single time. The J gene is TRBJ1-3, the V gene TRBV18; 8 bases fit TRBD1. The trim removed 2 bases at V and 0 bases at J, leaving 3 bases unmatched. Germline CDR1 reads KGHSH; CDR2 reads LQKENI. There are 16 residues in the CDR3. The CDR3 region is CASSPDRGHSGNTIYF. The CDR3 nucleotides are TGTGCCAGCTCACCAGACAGGGGACACTCTGGAAACACCATATATTTT.

The rearrangement joins TRBV19 to TRBJ2-7, with D unclear. Trimming took 3 bases from V and 7 from J, leaving 10 bases between them. The length of the CDR3 is 12 residues. Germline values: CDR1 LNHDA, CDR2 SQIVND (reference sequence). The CDR3 region has the DNA TGTGCCAGTAGTATTCGATCGGAGGAGCAGTACTTC. Its translation: CASSIRSEEQYF.

The chain uses TRBV6-4 and TRBJ2-3; 13 bases map to TRBD2. CDR3 length: 18 residues. CDR1 and CDR2 (germline): MRHNA, SNTAGT. Losses at the gene ends were 2 bases for V and 0 bases for J; bases not matched to a gene: 5. The CDR3 nucleotides read TGTGCCAGCAGTGACCACCGACTAGCGGGAGGCAGCACAGATACGCAGTATTTT. It translates to CASSDHRLAGGSTDTQYF.